These 18 T cell receptor beta chains originate from one sample sequenced in a study of shared clonotypes between healthy human individuals. Libraries were prepared by immunoSEQ multiplex PCR; TCRdb keeps only in-frame clonotypes and omits some of them. The sample includes about 610,000 clones, around 97% of them seen just once. Material: naive CD4+ T cells sorted from blood. Regarding subset: CD45RA+ positively selected. The receptors were gathered from a woman under 40 in good health.

The CDR3 coding sequence is TGTGCCAGCAGCCAGTGGAACAGCTATGGCTACACCTTC. Amino acid sequence: CASSQWNSYGYTF. The V and J genes are TRBV11-2 and TRBJ1-2; D is undetermined. In germline, CDR1 is SGHAT, CDR2 FQNNGV. The CDR3 has 13 amino acids. The V end lost 5 bases, the J end lost 4 bases, and 11 bases lay between the germline ends.

The chain employs TRBV15 and TRBJ2-5; D possibly matches TRBD1 or TRBD2 (5 bases each). The germline V gene encodes CDR1 LNHNV and CDR2 YYDKDF (reference sequence). The CDR3 totals 20 residues. V was cut by 0 bases and J by 4 bases, with 27 bases left in between. The DNA for the CDR3 is TGTGCCACCAGCAGAGATGGGGTTCCCATGGTGGGGGAGAGGGGAGAGACCCAGTACTTC. Translation: CATSRDGVPMVGERGETQYF.

The chain combines TRBV29-1 with TRBJ1-1; TRBD1 is a possible D gene (5 bases). The CDR3 extends over 14 amino acids. CDR1 and CDR2 (germline): SQVTM, ANQGSEA. The ends were cut back, 5 bases at V and 3 bases at J, with 16 bases in the middle. CDR3 residues: CSVSRSGIDTEAFF. The CDR3 region has the DNA TGCAGCGTTTCAAGGTCAGGGATCGACACTGAAGCTTTCTTT.

The gene calls are TRBV19 and TRBJ1-5; perhaps TRBD1 as D (6 bases). The germline CDR1 and CDR2 sequences are LNHDA and SQIVND (reference sequence). The CDR3 is 15 residues long. The ends were cut back, 3 bases at V and 3 bases at J, with 12 bases in the middle. The CDR3 bases are TGTGCCAGTAGTATCTTACAGGGCGACAATCAGCCCCAGCATTTT. Encoded protein: CASSILQGDNQPQHF.

This rearrangement joins TRBV20-1 to TRBJ2-5; D call uncertain. Germline CDR1 reads DFQATT; CDR2 reads SNEGSKA (reference sequence). The ends were cut back, 6 bases at V and 4 bases at J, with 9 bases in the middle. This CDR3 comprises 11 residues. CDR3 nucleotide sequence: TGCAGTGCGGAACGCGGAGAGACCCAGTACTTC. Its translation: CSAERGETQYF.

The count of this clone is one. J is TRBJ1-2 and V is TRBV4-2; unclear D gene. Germline CDR1 LGHNA, CDR2 YNFKEQ. Trimming left V 1 base short and J 4 bases short, with 10 bases between. The CDR3 sequence is 14 residues long. This chain's CDR3 is CASSQGTRPYGYTF. Here the CDR3 DNA reads TGTGCCAGCAGCCAAGGAACAAGACCCTATGGCTACACCTTC.

This rearrangement joins TRBV25-1 to TRBJ2-1; D might be TRBD1 (6 bases). The germline V gene has CDR1 MGHDK and CDR2 SYGVNS. The CDR3 extends over 14 amino acids. Trimming removed 0 bases at V and 8 bases at J, with 11 bases between. The CDR3 protein is CASSEYTQGHEQFF. CDR3 sequence (DNA): TGTGCCAGCAGTGAATATACACAGGGCCATGAGCAGTTCTTC.

Comments on this clone: A junction end diverges from the germline sequence, so it may reflect a read error. The chain recombines TRBV29-1 with TRBJ1-1; no reliable D call. The CDR3 sequence is 13 residues long. CDR1 SQVTM and CDR2 ANQGSEA come from the germline V gene. In DNA, the CDR3 is TGCAGCGTTGAAGATAGGGTGAAGACTGAAGCTTTCTTT. Translating it yields CSVEDRVKTEAFF.

The J gene is TRBJ1-1, the V gene TRBV2, with D possibly TRBD1 on 5 matching bases. The CDR3 contains 16 residues. V lost 7 bases and J lost 4, with 22 bases in between. The germline gives CDR1 SNHLY, CDR2 FYNNEI. The CDR3 DNA reads TGTGCCAGCAATGCCCCGGACGGGGGGGGAGGCACTGAAGCTTTCTTT. Its protein is CASNAPDGGGGTEAFF.

The chain links TRBV10-1 to TRBJ2-3; 8 positions match TRBD2. J was trimmed by 4 bases and V by 5 bases; bases with no gene match: 5. CDR3 length: 14 amino acids. Germline CDR1 WNHNN, CDR2 SYGVQD (reference sequence). For the CDR3, the DNA is TGCGCCAGCAGTAGCGGGAGTGGGGCAGATACGCAGTATTTT. It codes for CASSSGSGADTQYF.

V is TRBV19 and J is TRBJ1-2; D remains unclear. Trimming took off 6 bases at V and 4 bases at J, with 12 bases between the two ends. The CDR3 is 13 amino acids. Germline-derived CDR1 and CDR2 are LNHDA and SQIVND (reference sequence). The CDR3 nucleotides read TGTGCCAGTAGATCCCTCGGAGGCTATGGCTACACCTTC. This encodes CASRSLGGYGYTF.

V is TRBV10-3 and J is TRBJ2-5, with 11 bases matching TRBD2. J gave up 0 bases and V 6 bases, and 12 bases lay outside the gene matches. The V gene's germline CDR1 is ENHRY and CDR2 SYGVKD. There are 18 residues in the CDR3. CDR3 sequence: CAISETSGMSGYQETQYF. The CDR3 bases are TGTGCCATCAGCGAGACTAGCGGGATGTCCGGGTACCAAGAGACCCAGTACTTC.

The chain is built from TRBV6-1 and TRBJ1-3, with D unresolved. The V end lost 6 bases, the J end lost 2 bases, and 11 bases lay between the germline ends. CDR3 length: 14 residues. The germline V gene encodes CDR1 MNHNS and CDR2 SASEGT. CDR3 amino acids: CASSEPSPGNTIYF. The CDR3, as DNA: TGTGCCAGCAGCGAACCAAGTCCTGGAAACACCATATATTTT.

The chain couples TRBV18 to TRBJ2-1; 8 bases are shared with TRBD2. The CDR3 has 15 amino acids. Germline V gene lookup returns CDR1 KGHSH and CDR2 LQKENI. J was trimmed by 3 bases and V by 3 bases; bases with no gene match: 4. CDR3 loop: CASSPGGRSYNEQFF. CDR3 DNA: TGTGCCAGCTCACCTGGCGGGAGGAGCTACAATGAGCAGTTCTTC.

The V call is TRBV5-4, the J call TRBJ2-5, with a tentative D call TRBD2 (6 bases). CDR1 and CDR2 (germline): SGHNT, YYREEE (reference sequence). Trimming removed 4 bases at V and 7 bases at J, with 14 bases between. This CDR3 comprises 13 residues. CDR3 nucleotides: TGTGCCAGCAGCAACACTAGCTCTCCGACCCAGTACTTC. It codes for CASSNTSSPTQYF.

The V call is TRBV19, the J call TRBJ2-2, with TRBD2 matching 7 bases. Germline values: CDR1 LNHDA, CDR2 SQIVND (reference sequence). The CDR3 contains 16 residues. V trimming: 3 bases; J trimming: 6 bases; junction bases outside the gene matches: 10. The CDR3 DNA reads as TGTGCCAGTAGTATTCTCCCTAGCGGTAACTCCGGGGAGCTGTTTTTT. This translates into CASSILPSGNSGELFF.

V gene TRBV27 combines with J gene TRBJ1-2; a possible D gene is TRBD1 (5 bases). The germline V gene encodes CDR1 MNHEY and CDR2 SMNVEV (reference sequence). V lost 5 bases and J 4 bases, leaving 23 bases between the germline ends. The CDR3 length is 17 residues. CDR3 coding DNA: TGTGCCAGCAGTCTAAAGGTGGGGGGGAACGATCTCTATGGCTACACCTTC. Protein: CASSLKVGGNDLYGYTF.

V and J are TRBV27 and TRBJ1-1; perhaps TRBD1 as D (6 bases). The germline V gene encodes CDR1 MNHEY and CDR2 SMNVEV (reference sequence). This CDR3 comprises 16 residues. V shed 3 bases and J shed 1 base, with 15 bases lying between them. CDR3 region: CASSFGTHMGNTEAFF. In DNA form, the CDR3 reads TGTGCCAGCAGTTTCGGGACACACATGGGGAACACTGAAGCTTTCTTT.